Following are 10 T cell receptor beta chains from one sample sequenced in a study of shared clonotypes between healthy human individuals. The assay was immunoSEQ multiplex PCR, and TCRdb's table has in-frame clones only and misses some. The sample has millions of clones; about 92% are singletons. Only CD45RO-negative cells positively selected for CCR7 counted as naive CD8 cells, so terminally differentiated effector memory CD45RA+ cells were excluded. The sequencing sample was made of naive CD8+ T cells from PBMCs. These receptor sequences come from a man aged 18 to 29 in good health. Some clones in this sample may be carry-over from other donors' samples.

V usage is TRBV5-1 and J usage is TRBJ2-2; D uncertain. V was cut by 1 base and J by 4 bases, with 14 bases left in between. Germline CDR1 and CDR2: SGHRS and YFSETQ. The CDR3 consists of 16 residues. The CDR3: CASSLWVGRTTGELFF. Here the CDR3 DNA reads TGCGCCAGCAGCTTGTGGGTGGGAAGGACCACCGGGGAGCTGTTTTTT.

The chain links TRBV5-1 to TRBJ1-1; D unclear. This CDR3 has 14 residues. V shed 0 bases and J shed 1 base, with 7 bases lying between them. Germline V gene sequence: CDR1 SGHRS, CDR2 YFSETQ. The CDR3 sequence: CASSLATSNTEAFF. The CDR3 DNA is TGCGCCAGCAGCTTGGCCACCTCGAACACTGAAGCTTTCTTT. Using reference TRBV5-1 and TRBJ1-1 for the parts outside the CDR3, the full variable domain is KAGVTQTPRYLIKTRGQQVTLSCSPISGHRSVSWYQQTPGQGLQFLFEYFSETQRNKGNFPGRFSGRQFSNSRSEMNVSTLELGDSALYLCASSLATSNTEAFFGQGTRLTVV.

A remark on this clone: Other DNA sequences within the sample encode an identical CDR3. This chain connects TRBV29-1 to TRBJ2-7; weak D call: TRBD2 (7 bases). Germline V gene data show CDR1 as SQVTM and CDR2 as ANQGSEA. With 3 bases removed from V and 2 bases from J, the gap between germline ends came to 11 bases. This CDR3 comprises 13 residues. For the CDR3, the DNA is TGCAGCGTTGAGGGAGGGACACCCTACGAGCAGTACTTC. Protein: CSVEGGTPYEQYF.

The V call is TRBV6-5, the J call TRBJ2-3, with a tentative D call TRBD1 (5 bases). With 6 bases removed from V and 0 bases from J, the gap between germline ends came to 13 bases. CDR3 size: 15 residues. Germline loops: CDR1 MNHEY, CDR2 SVGAGI. The CDR3 coding sequence is TGTGCCAGCAGCCGAGGAGACAGAAGCACAGATACGCAGTATTTT. Amino acids: CASSRGDRSTDTQYF.

With regard to this clone: The same CDR3 arises from other DNA sequences in this sample as well. The chain has TRBV7-9 and TRBJ1-1; the D is unclear. V gave up 0 bases and J gave up 2 bases, with 7 bases separating them. This CDR3 contains 14 residues. From germline, CDR1 is SEHNR and CDR2 FQNEAQ (reference sequence). In DNA, the CDR3 is TGTGCCAGCAGCTTAGCGAGGAGAAACACTGAAGCTTTCTTT. It translates to CASSLARRNTEAFF.

This chain connects TRBV27 to TRBJ2-1; D is perhaps TRBD2 (5 bases). CDR1 and CDR2 from the germline V gene are MNHEY and SMNVEV (reference sequence). V was clipped by 7 bases and J by 10 bases, with 20 bases between them. CDR3 size: 14 residues. The CDR3 here is CASNSVGVDGEQFF. The CDR3 nucleotides are TGTGCCAGCAATTCGGTCGGGGTTGACGGGGAGCAGTTCTTC.

This chain links TRBV19 with TRBJ1-2, with D perhaps TRBD1 (5 bases). Germline CDR1 is LNHDA and CDR2 is SQIVND (reference sequence). V dropped 8 bases and J dropped 7 bases, with 11 bases sitting between them. CDR3 length: 11 residues. The CDR3 region has the DNA TGTGCCAGTGGCGGGGCTGGTGGCTACACCTTC. Translating gives CASGGAGGYTF.

This clone was counted a single time. This chain connects TRBV27 to TRBJ2-1; D may be TRBD1 or TRBD2 (5 bases each). V lost 5 bases and J lost 5, with 10 bases in between. This CDR3 spans 13 amino acids. From germline, CDR1 is MNHEY and CDR2 SMNVEV (reference sequence). CDR3 bases: TGTGCCAGCAGTCGAGGGACCCACAATGAGCAGTTCTTC. Residues: CASSRGTHNEQFF.

This clone was observed once. The chain recombines TRBV4-1 with TRBJ2-5; D is unclear. The CDR3 loop spans 15 amino acids. V lost 0 bases and J lost 2, with 10 bases in between. Germline lookup yields CDR1 MGHRA and CDR2 YSYEKL. The CDR3 here is CASSQDRTAQETQYF. The CDR3 region has the DNA TGCGCCAGCAGCCAAGATAGGACGGCTCAAGAGACCCAGTACTTC.

This sequence joins TRBV25-1 and TRBJ2-3; TRBD2 matches at 14 bases. In germline, CDR1 is MGHDK, CDR2 SYGVNS. Germline trimming cut 8 bases from V and 6 bases from J; bases unmatched to any gene: 10. The CDR3 loop spans 16 amino acids. CDR3 DNA sequence: TGTGCCAGCTCCCCCCGACTAGCGGGAGGGGATGATACGCAGTATTTT. It encodes CASSPRLAGGDDTQYF. Full variable domain (outside the CDR3, taken from reference TRBV25-1 and TRBJ2-3): EADIYQTPRYLVIGTGKKITLECSQTMGHDKMYWYQQDPGMELHLIHYSYGVNSTEKGDLSSESTVSRIRTEHFPLTLESARPSHTSQYLCASSPRLAGGDDTQYFGPGTRLTVL.